The rows below give T cell receptor beta chains drawn from one sample of a study of breast tumors, draining lymph nodes, adjacent tissues. TCRdb re-called the multiplex PCR reads through MiXCR, storing one row per CDR3 protein. The data show some 120,000 distinct CDR3 sequences, nearly 20% seen once. The sample was axillary lymph node tissue. Source of these receptors: a female donor with breast cancer. Some clones in this sample may be carry-over from other donors' samples. CDR3s include the opening cysteine and the closing phenylalanine or tryptophan. D genes are given only for firm matches. Some rows mark clone size as missing; the rest say once, few, many or name a class of expanded clone.

cdr3_nt	cdr3_aa	v_call	d_call	j_call	clone_size
TGCGCCAGCAATCCAAAAGGAGAAGGGTCGCGGGAGCAGTTCTTC	CASNPKGEGSREQFF	TRBV4-1	-	TRBJ2-1	many
TGTGCCAGCAGTGAGCAGGGGGCATCCTATAATTCACCCCTCCACTTT	CASSEQGASYNSPLHF	TRBV2	TRBD1	TRBJ1-6	many
TGTGCCAGCAGTGAACGGGGGGAGAATTCACCCCTCCACTTT	CASSERGENSPLHF	TRBV2	-	TRBJ1-6	many
TGCAGTGCTCCGCCGGGACAGGTATCCTACGAGCAGTACTTC	CSAPPGQVSYEQYF	TRBV20-1	TRBD1	TRBJ2-7	once
TGCAGTGCTAGGGGTGTGGGTTCCGGTGAGGAGCAGTACTTC	CSARGVGSGEEQYF	TRBV20-1	-	TRBJ2-7	many
TGTGCCAGCAGTGATCCGATGGGAACAGATACGCAGTATTTT	CASSDPMGTDTQYF	TRBV2	-	TRBJ2-3	many
TGTGCCAGCAGCTCCGAACAGGGAACTAATGAAAAACTGTTTTTT	CASSSEQGTNEKLFF	TRBV5-4	-	TRBJ1-4	many
TGTGCCAGCAGTTATAGGTGGGGGAGCAATCAGCCCCAGCATTTT	CASSYRWGSNQPQHF	TRBV6-6	-	TRBJ1-5	many
TGTGCCAGCAGCTTACTAGCGGGAGTAGGGGGCTACACCTTC	CASSLLAGVGGYTF	TRBV7-2	-	TRBJ1-2	many
TGTGCCAGCAGGAAGGCTAGCGGGACGAGCTCCTACAATGAGCAGTTCTTC	CASRKASGTSSYNEQFF	TRBV25-1	TRBD2	TRBJ2-1	many
TGTGCCGGCTCACCCCAAGAGACCCAGTACTTC	CAGSPQETQYF	TRBV18	-	TRBJ2-5	-
TGCGCCAGCAGCCAAGAACTAGCGACAGATACGCAGTATTTT	CASSQELATDTQYF	TRBV4-1	TRBD2	TRBJ2-3	many
TGTGCCAGCGGGGGTTGGGGACAGGGTCTAGAGGGGGCCAACGTCCTGACTTTC	CASGGWGQGLEGANVLTF	TRBV6-2/TRBV6-3	TRBD1	TRBJ2-6	few
TGCAGTGCTAGAGACGGCGGGGCCTTATCGAAAAATGAGCAGTTCTTC	CSARDGGALSKNEQFF	TRBV20-1	-	TRBJ2-1	many
TGTGCCAGCTCACCACTGCTTTCCTACGAGCAGTACTTC	CASSPLLSYEQYF	TRBV18	-	TRBJ2-7	many
TGCGCCAGCAGCTTGGTCGAGGGAGAGCCCCAGCATTTT	CASSLVEGEPQHF	TRBV5-1	-	TRBJ1-5	many
TGTGCCAGCAGCTTAGGTGGGGCCATGAACACTGAAGCTTTCTTT	CASSLGGAMNTEAFF	TRBV11-2	-	TRBJ1-1	few
TGTGCCAGCAGCGTAAGGACGCAGGGGCGTAATGAGCAGTTCTTC	CASSVRTQGRNEQFF	TRBV28	-	TRBJ2-1	-
TGCAGTGTAAGAGGTCCAGGGAATCGGTCACCCCTCCACTTT	CSVRGPGNRSPLHF	TRBV20-1	-	TRBJ1-6	medium-sized
TGCGCCAGCAGCTCGGGGCTTGAAGCCGGGACCCAGTACTTC	CASSSGLEAGTQYF	TRBV5-1	-	TRBJ2-5	many
TGTGCCAGCACCACCAGACGGAACACTGAAGCTTTCTTT	CASTTRRNTEAFF	TRBV6-5	-	TRBJ1-1	-
TGTGCCAGCAGTCTGACTAGGAGGGAGACCCAGTACTTC	CASSLTRRETQYF	TRBV28	-	TRBJ2-5	few
TGTGCCAGCAGCCCCATAAACAGGGCAGATACGCAGTATTTT	CASSPINRADTQYF	TRBV5-4	-	TRBJ2-3	once
TGTGCCAGCAGCCCGACTAGAACTCTCACCGGGGAGCTGTTTTTT	CASSPTRTLTGELFF	TRBV5-5	-	TRBJ2-2	many
TGTGCCATCAGTGAGTCTGTGACAGCAGGACACACAGATACGCAGTATTTT	CAISESVTAGHTDTQYF	TRBV10-3	-	TRBJ2-3	many
TGCGCCAGCACCGGGGTAGCGGGAGATACGCAGTATTTT	CASTGVAGDTQYF	TRBV5-1	TRBD2	TRBJ2-3	many
TGCAGCGCCCGAGGGGGGGCCAACGTCCTGACTTTC	CSARGGANVLTF	TRBV29-1	-	TRBJ2-6	many
TGTGCCAGCGCCGGGACCTCCTTCGAGCAGTACTTC	CASAGTSFEQYF	TRBV2	-	TRBJ2-7	many
TGTGCCAGCAGCTTAGTGTCCGATTCAAACACCATATATTTT	CASSLVSDSNTIYF	TRBV11-2	-	TRBJ1-3	many
TGTGCCAGCAGCTTAGTACGAGGGGGAGGTCCCTACAATGAGCAGTTCTTC	CASSLVRGGGPYNEQFF	TRBV7-2	-	TRBJ2-1	many
TGTGCCAGCACGATAACTAGCACAGATACGCAGTATTTT	CASTITSTDTQYF	TRBV12-3/TRBV12-4	-	TRBJ2-3	many
TGCAGCGTTGAAGAAACAGATTCCTACGAGCAGTACTTC	CSVEETDSYEQYF	TRBV29-1	-	TRBJ2-7	-
TGTGCCAGCAGCTTGCGTCTAGCGGGAGTAGAGACCCAGTACTTC	CASSLRLAGVETQYF	TRBV7-9	TRBD2	TRBJ2-5	many